The 15 T cell receptor beta chains listed next were all sequenced from one sample in a study of T-cell reconstitution after alpha-beta-depleted transplantation in children. The authors prepared the TCRbeta library with unique molecular identifiers. Each CDR3 protein gets one entry after TCRdb re-called the PCR reads with MiXCR. The table records almost 400,000 distinct CDR3 sequences, about a fifth of them present only once. Sequencing used PBMCs from the stem cell graft donor, obtained from the stem cell graft. Receptors were obtained from a human donor who donated a stem cell graft to a child with acute myeloid leukemia.

The chain uses TRBV28 and TRBJ2-5; TRBD1 aligns across 12 bases. V trimming: 6 bases; J trimming: 5 bases; junction bases outside the gene matches: 4. The CDR3 spans 14 residues. Germline CDR1 and CDR2: MDHEN and SYDVKM. CDR3 DNA sequence: TGTGCCAGCAGGGGGACAGGGGGCGGGGAGACCCAGTACTTC. This codes for CASRGTGGGETQYF.

This clonotype has only a few counts. The V and J genes are TRBV4-3 and TRBJ1-1, with TRBD1 matching over 8 bases. This CDR3 has 15 amino acids. In germline, CDR1 is LGHNA, CDR2 YSLEER. J gave up 7 bases and V 4 bases, and 11 bases lay outside the gene matches. CDR3 DNA: TGCGCCAGCAGCCGCGGAATTAGGACAGGGAATGAAGCTTTCTTT. The encoded protein is CASSRGIRTGNEAFF.

This clonotype was counted between two and nine times. V and J are TRBV29-1 and TRBJ1-1; D is perhaps TRBD1 (5 bases). The V end lost 5 bases, the J end lost 11 bases, and 15 bases lay between the germline ends. The CDR3 has 11 residues. Germline-derived CDR1 and CDR2 are SQVTM and ANQGSEA. In DNA form, the CDR3 reads TGCAGCGTTCTAATCAGGGCTGGGGCTTTCTTT. Translation gives CSVLIRAGAFF.

The gene calls are TRBV6-2 or TRBV6-3 and TRBJ1-1; 7 bases fit TRBD1. V shed 2 bases and J 5 bases; nucleotides not matched to a gene: 11. This CDR3 has 16 amino acids. Germline V CDR1 and CDR2: MNHEY, SVGEGT. The CDR3 spells CASSYAQGVRWTEAFF. In nucleotides, the CDR3 is TGTGCCAGCAGTTACGCCCAGGGGGTAAGGTGGACTGAAGCTTTCTTT.

The rearrangement uses TRBV4-3 and TRBJ2-7, with D uncertain. CDR3 length: 16 amino acids. V was pared by 4 bases and J by 2 bases, with 18 bases between. The germline V gene has CDR1 LGHNA and CDR2 YSLEER. CDR3 DNA sequence: TGCGCCAGCAGCCGCAAGACGGACGAGTCTACCTACGAGCAGTACTTC. Residues: CASSRKTDESTYEQYF.

The chain joins TRBV5-1 to TRBJ2-3, with 9 bases aligning to TRBD1. CDR1 and CDR2 from the germline V gene are SGHRS and YFSETQ. Unmatched junction bases numbered 4, after V lost 0 bases and J lost 2 bases. The CDR3 is 16 residues long. The CDR3 protein is CASSLGTGAPTDTQYF. The DNA of the CDR3 is TGCGCCAGCAGCTTGGGGACAGGGGCCCCCACAGATACGCAGTATTTT.

V is TRBV12-3 or TRBV12-4 and J is TRBJ2-5; TRBD2 is a possible D gene (6 bases). Trimming removed 5 bases at V and 5 bases at J, with 21 bases between. This CDR3 is 16 amino acids long. The CDR3 DNA reads TGTGCCAGCAGTGCCCCGTCTGGTAGCCGGGGGGAGACCCAGTACTTC. This gives the protein CASSAPSGSRGETQYF.

This clonotype turned up a few times. CDR3 coding DNA: TGCAGCGTTGAGAGTGATGTGGGACAGAACACTGAAGCTTTCTTT. Its translation is CSVESDVGQNTEAFF. The J gene is TRBJ1-1, the V gene TRBV29-1; a possible D gene is TRBD1 (6 bases). This CDR3 comprises 15 residues. CDR1 is SQVTM, CDR2 ANQGSEA, per germline. The V gene lost 3 bases and the J gene lost 1 base, with 15 bases spanning the gap.

This clonotype turned up a few times. The chain joins TRBV6-5 to TRBJ2-3; no clear D gene. Germline V gives CDR1 MNHEY, CDR2 SVGAGI. The CDR3 is 15 amino acids. V shed 0 bases and J shed 7 bases, with 14 bases lying between them. CDR3 in DNA: TGTGCCAGCAGTTACTCTATCCTTCCCCCGAATACGCAGTATTTT. It yields the protein CASSYSILPPNTQYF.

This clonotype has just a few counts. The V and J genes are TRBV12-3 or TRBV12-4 and TRBJ2-5; D not certain. V lost 2 bases and J lost 7, with 8 bases in between. This CDR3 comprises 12 residues. CDR3 region: CASSLTLSTQYF. The CDR3 nucleotides are TGTGCCAGCAGTTTAACCTTATCGACCCAGTACTTC.

The chain recombines TRBV5-1 with TRBJ2-7; 9 positions agree with TRBD1. CDR1 and CDR2 (germline): SGHRS, YFSETQ. CDR3 length: 16 residues. V was pared by 0 bases and J by 7 bases, with 11 bases of the junction left unmatched. CDR3 sequence reads: CASSLGEGQGLGEQYF. CDR3 bases: TGCGCCAGCAGCTTGGGTGAGGGACAGGGTTTAGGTGAGCAGTACTTC.

The chain has TRBV4-1 and TRBJ2-7, with D tentatively TRBD1 (5 bases). Deletions cut 1 base from V and 6 bases from J, with 16 bases between. The CDR3 has 15 residues. Looked up from germline, CDR1 is MGHRA and CDR2 is YSYEKL. CDR3 loop: CASSQVVRVEGEQYF. In DNA form, the CDR3 reads TGCGCCAGCAGCCAAGTGGTCAGGGTTGAAGGCGAGCAGTACTTC.

This clonotype was detected only a few times. The V and J genes are TRBV5-1 and TRBJ1-2; D might be TRBD1 (6 bases). The germline V and J ends were trimmed by 4 bases and 7 bases, with 14 bases remaining between them. Germline CDR1 reads SGHRS; CDR2 reads YFSETQ. This CDR3 is built from 13 residues. CDR3 residues: CASSGTQGSGYTF. CDR3 coding DNA: TGCGCCAGCAGCGGTACACAGGGCTCTGGCTACACCTTC.

This rearrangement joins TRBV20-1 to TRBJ2-7; unclear D gene. Trimming stripped 6 bases from V and 7 bases from J, with 22 bases between. The CDR3 is made up of 14 amino acids. Germline CDR1 DFQATT, CDR2 SNEGSKA (reference sequence). The CDR3 here is CSAVNRAEQKEQYF. In DNA, the CDR3 is TGCAGTGCGGTTAATAGGGCAGAGCAAAAGGAGCAGTACTTC.

This clonotype was counted many times. V usage is TRBV29-1 and J usage is TRBJ1-4; D remains ambiguous. The germline V gene encodes CDR1 SQVTM and CDR2 ANQGSEA. Trimming cost V 4 bases and J 3 bases, with 9 bases left between them. The CDR3 extends over 13 amino acids. The CDR3 sequence is CSVVAGSNEKLFF. CDR3 in DNA: TGCAGCGTTGTAGCAGGTTCTAATGAAAAACTGTTTTTT.